The source of this T cell receptor beta chain is a study of OX40 agonist ivuxolimab in advanced cancers. As for the study in general: Three patients had partial responses: one hepatocellular carcinoma, two cutaneous melanoma.

Clones were sequenced by immunoSEQ multiplex PCR, and TCRdb holds only the in-frame ones, with some missing. Here the sample spans approximately 66,000 clones, around 83% being singletons. V gave up 3 bases and J gave up 7 bases, with 16 bases separating them. The CDR3 runs 15 residues. CDR1 SGHAT and CDR2 FQNNGV come from the germline V gene. This sample comprised CD4+ or CD8+ T cells sorted from blood, obtained in a trial of the OX40 agonist ivuxolimab. The sequence came from an adult with an advanced solid tumor such as melanoma, head and neck, liver or kidney cancer. The V gene is TRBV11-2, the J gene TRBJ2-1; D is unresolved. The DNA of the CDR3 is TGTGCCAGCAGCTTCAGAGAATCCCAATGGAATGAGCAGTTCTTC. Translation gives CASSFRESQWNEQFF.